The following is a TCR beta chain sequence with its context. The time point: pre-sensitization, week 0. Treatment given: therapeutic diphenylcyclopropenone sensitization with weekly scalp DPC. This sample was included in a study of human T cells and chemical hapten exposure. Across the study: Chiefly women, the patients showed alopecia areata, totalis or universalis.

A single record per CDR3 protein comes from TCRdb applying MiXCR to the RACE reads. The data show about 59,000 distinct CDR3 sequences, with around 10% seen just once and 3.5% to 4.5% held by the top ten. The sequenced sample was whole blood, obtained in connection with sensitization to the hapten diphenylcyclopropenone (DPC). The receptor's source is a woman between 40 and 55 years old with alopecia areata. Some clones in this sample may be carry-over from other donors' samples.

The CDR3 DNA is TGTGCCAGCAGGGGGCGGGGGTCGCAGTACTTC. Translated: CASRGRGSQYF. The chain links TRBV6-5 to TRBJ2-7; 7 bases map to TRBD2. The V gene end was trimmed by 6 bases and the J gene end by 9 bases; junction bases not matched to a gene: 5. Germline CDR1 MNHEY, CDR2 SVGAGI. The CDR3 spans 11 residues.